The sequence of this T cell receptor beta chain was determined in a study of beta chain features in type 1 diabetes. Of the isolated RNA, all was reverse transcribed, and so the sequenced material was expressed TCRB transcripts. Profiling relied on immunoSEQ multiplex PCR, and the TCRdb table lists in-frame clones only, not all of them. The table lists about 230,000 clones, 9.6% of them singletons. V shed 8 bases, J shed 9 bases, and the junction held 11 bases outside the gene matches. This CDR3 has 14 residues. Per germline, CDR1 GTSNPN and CDR2 SVGIG (reference sequence). Purity above 95% was achieved in all sorted populations.

The chain has TRBV30 and TRBJ2-1; 12 nucleotides match TRBD2. This TCR derives from a young woman in good health. Sequenced: naive CD4+ T cells from blood. In DNA, the CDR3 is TGTGCCGGAAACAGACTAGCGGGAGAGGGTGAGCAGTTCTTC. Amino acid sequence: CAGNRLAGEGEQFF.